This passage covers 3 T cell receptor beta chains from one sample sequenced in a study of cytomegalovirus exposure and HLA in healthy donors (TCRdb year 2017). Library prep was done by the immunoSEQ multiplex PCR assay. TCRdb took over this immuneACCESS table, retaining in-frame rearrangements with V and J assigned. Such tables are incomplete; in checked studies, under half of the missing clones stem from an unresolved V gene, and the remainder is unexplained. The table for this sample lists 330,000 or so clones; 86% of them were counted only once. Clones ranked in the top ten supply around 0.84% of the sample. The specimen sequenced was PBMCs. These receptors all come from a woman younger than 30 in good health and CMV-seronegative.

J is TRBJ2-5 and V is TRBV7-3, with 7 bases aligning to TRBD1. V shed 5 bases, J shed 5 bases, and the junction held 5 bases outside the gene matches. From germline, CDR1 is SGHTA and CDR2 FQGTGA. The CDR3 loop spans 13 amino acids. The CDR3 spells CASSPDRAETQYF. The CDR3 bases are TGTGCCAGCAGCCCCGACAGGGCTGAGACCCAGTACTTC.

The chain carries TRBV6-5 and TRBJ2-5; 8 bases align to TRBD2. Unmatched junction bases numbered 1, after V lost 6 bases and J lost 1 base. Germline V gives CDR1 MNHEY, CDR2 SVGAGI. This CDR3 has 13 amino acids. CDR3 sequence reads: CASRLAAQETQYF. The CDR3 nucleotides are TGTGCCAGCAGACTAGCGGCCCAAGAGACCCAGTACTTC.

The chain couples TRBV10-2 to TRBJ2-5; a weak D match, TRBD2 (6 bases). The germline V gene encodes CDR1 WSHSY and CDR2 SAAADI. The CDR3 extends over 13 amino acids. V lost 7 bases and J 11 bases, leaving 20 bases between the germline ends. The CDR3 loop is CASTRLVVHGQYF. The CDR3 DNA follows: TGCGCCAGCACTCGACTAGTAGTCCACGGGCAGTACTTC.